This T cell receptor beta chain was retrieved from a study of blood T cell repertoires in COVID-19. Study in general: COVID-19 samples, acute and convalescent, were from the United States, Italy and Spain. From T cells, B-cell-depleted T cells, or PBMCs came the material, which was cDNA or gDNA.

In the original workflow: Scientists estimated how many nucleated cells there were by amplifying reference gene primers. The method was immunoSEQ multiplex PCR; TCRdb's version includes in-frame clones alone and lacks a portion of them. The DNA gave D and trimming, while V, J and clone size come from that table. The sample has 250,000 to 300,000 clones, almost 85% seen once. CDR3 length equals 14 residues. Germline values: CDR1 SGHRS, CDR2 YFSETQ. V lost 4 bases and J lost 2, with 13 bases in between. The sequence was collected from a man aged 50 or older with active or convalescent COVID-19. The sample was peripheral blood. The chain couples TRBV5-1 to TRBJ2-7; D perhaps matches TRBD1 (5 bases). The CDR3 coding sequence is TGCGCCAGCAGCCCTCTCGACAGCACCTACGAGCAGTACTTC. Translated: CASSPLDSTYEQYF. Based on the CDR3 plus reference TRBV5-1 and TRBJ2-7, the full variable domain is KAGVTQTPRYLIKTRGQQVTLSCSPISGHRSVSWYQQTPGQGLQFLFEYFSETQRNKGNFPGRFSGRQFSNSRSEMNVSTLELGDSALYLCASSPLDSTYEQYFGPGTRLTVT.